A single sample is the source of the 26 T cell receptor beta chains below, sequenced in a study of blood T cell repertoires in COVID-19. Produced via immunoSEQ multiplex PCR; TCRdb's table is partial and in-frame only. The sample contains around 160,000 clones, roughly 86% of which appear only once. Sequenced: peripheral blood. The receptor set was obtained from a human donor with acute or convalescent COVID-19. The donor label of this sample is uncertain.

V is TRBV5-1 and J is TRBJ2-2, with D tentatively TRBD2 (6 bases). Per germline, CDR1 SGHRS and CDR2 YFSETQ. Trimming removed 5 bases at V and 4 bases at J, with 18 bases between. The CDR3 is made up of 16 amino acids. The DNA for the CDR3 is TGCGCCAGCAGTTCACTGGGGACTCCGGGCACCGGGGAGCTGTTTTTT. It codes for CASSSLGTPGTGELFF.

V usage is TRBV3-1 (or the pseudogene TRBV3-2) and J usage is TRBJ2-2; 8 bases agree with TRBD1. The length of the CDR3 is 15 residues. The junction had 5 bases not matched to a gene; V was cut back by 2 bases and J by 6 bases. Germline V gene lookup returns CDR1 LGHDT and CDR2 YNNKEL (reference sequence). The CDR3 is CASSQRQGIAGELFF. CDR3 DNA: TGTGCCAGCAGCCAAAGACAGGGGATCGCCGGGGAGCTGTTTTTT.

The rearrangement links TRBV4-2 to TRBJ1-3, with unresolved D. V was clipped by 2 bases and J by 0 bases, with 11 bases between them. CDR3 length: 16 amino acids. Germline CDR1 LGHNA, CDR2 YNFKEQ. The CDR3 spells CASSQPPRNSGNTIYF. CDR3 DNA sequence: TGTGCCAGCAGCCAACCCCCGCGGAACTCTGGAAACACCATATATTTT.

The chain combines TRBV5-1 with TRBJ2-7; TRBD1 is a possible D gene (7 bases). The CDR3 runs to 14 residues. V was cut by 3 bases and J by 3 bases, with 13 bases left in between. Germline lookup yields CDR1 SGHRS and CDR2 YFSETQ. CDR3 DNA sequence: TGCGCCAGCAGCTGGGGGGACAGCTTCTACGAGCAGTACTTC. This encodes CASSWGDSFYEQYF.

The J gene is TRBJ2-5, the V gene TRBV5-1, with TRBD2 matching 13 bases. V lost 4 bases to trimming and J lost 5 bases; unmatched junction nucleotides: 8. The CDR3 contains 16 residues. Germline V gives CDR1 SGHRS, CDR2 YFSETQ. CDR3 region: CASSGTSGGALETQYF. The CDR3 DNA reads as TGCGCCAGCAGCGGAACTAGCGGGGGGGCGCTGGAGACCCAGTACTTC.

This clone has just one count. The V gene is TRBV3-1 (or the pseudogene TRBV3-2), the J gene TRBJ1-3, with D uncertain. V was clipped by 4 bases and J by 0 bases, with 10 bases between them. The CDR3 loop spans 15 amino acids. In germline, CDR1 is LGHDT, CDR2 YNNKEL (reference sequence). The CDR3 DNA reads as TGTGCCAGCAGCCCCCAGTCCAACTCTGGAAACACCATATATTTT. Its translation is CASSPQSNSGNTIYF.

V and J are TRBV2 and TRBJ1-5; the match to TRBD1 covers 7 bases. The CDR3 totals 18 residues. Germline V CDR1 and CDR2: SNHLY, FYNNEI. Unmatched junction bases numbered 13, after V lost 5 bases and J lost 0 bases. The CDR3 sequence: CASSPGQMIYFSNQPQHF. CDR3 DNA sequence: TGTGCCAGCAGTCCGGGACAGATGATATATTTTAGCAATCAGCCCCAGCATTTT.

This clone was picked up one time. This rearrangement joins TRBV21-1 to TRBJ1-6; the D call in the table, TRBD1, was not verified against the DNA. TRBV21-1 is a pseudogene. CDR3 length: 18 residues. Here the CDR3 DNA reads TGTGCCAGTATGGGGACAGGGGTAACCCTTGACTATAATTCACCCCTCCACTTT. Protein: CASMGTGVTLDYNSPLHF.

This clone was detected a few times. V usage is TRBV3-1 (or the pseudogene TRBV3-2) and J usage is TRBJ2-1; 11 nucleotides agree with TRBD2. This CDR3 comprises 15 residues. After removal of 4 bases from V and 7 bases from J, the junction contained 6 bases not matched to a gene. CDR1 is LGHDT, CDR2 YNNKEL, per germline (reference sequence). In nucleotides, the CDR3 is TGTGCCAGCAGCCTTACTAGCGGGGGTGGAAATGAGCAGTTCTTC. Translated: CASSLTSGGGNEQFF.

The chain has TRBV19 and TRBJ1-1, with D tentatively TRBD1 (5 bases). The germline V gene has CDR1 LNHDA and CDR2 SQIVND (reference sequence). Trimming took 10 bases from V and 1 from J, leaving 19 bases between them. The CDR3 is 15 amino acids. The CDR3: CATRQWGEANTEAFF. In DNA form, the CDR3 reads TGTGCCACCCGACAGTGGGGGGAAGCGAACACTGAAGCTTTCTTT.

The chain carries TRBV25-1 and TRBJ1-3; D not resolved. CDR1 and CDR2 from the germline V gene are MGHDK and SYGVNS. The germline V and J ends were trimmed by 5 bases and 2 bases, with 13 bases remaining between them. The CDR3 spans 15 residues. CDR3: CASSSPTEPGNTIYF. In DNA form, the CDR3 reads TGTGCCAGCAGTTCCCCAACTGAGCCTGGAAACACCATATATTTT. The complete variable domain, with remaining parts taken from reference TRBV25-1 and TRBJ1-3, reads EADIYQTPRYLVIGTGKKITLECSQTMGHDKMYWYQQDPGMELHLIHYSYGVNSTEKGDLSSESTVSRIRTEHFPLTLESARPSHTSQYLCASSSPTEPGNTIYFGEGSWLTVV.

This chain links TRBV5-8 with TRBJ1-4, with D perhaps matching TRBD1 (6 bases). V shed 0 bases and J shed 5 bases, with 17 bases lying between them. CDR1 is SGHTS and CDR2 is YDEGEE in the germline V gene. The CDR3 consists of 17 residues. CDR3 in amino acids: CASSLARGRAFNEKLFF. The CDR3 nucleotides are TGTGCCAGCAGCTTGGCCAGGGGACGCGCGTTCAATGAAAAACTGTTTTTT.

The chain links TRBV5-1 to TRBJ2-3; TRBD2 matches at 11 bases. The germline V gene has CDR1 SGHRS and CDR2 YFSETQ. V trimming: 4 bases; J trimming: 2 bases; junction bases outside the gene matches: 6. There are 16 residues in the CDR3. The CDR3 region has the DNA TGCGCCAGCAGCCTTAGCGGGGGGGCAGACACAGATACGCAGTATTTT. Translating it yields CASSLSGGADTDTQYF.

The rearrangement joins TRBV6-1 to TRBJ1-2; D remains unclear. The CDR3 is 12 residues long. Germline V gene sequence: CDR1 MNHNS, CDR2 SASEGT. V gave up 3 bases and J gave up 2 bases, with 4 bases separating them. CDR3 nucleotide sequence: TGTGCCAGCAGTGACAGAAACTATGGCTACACCTTC. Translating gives CASSDRNYGYTF.

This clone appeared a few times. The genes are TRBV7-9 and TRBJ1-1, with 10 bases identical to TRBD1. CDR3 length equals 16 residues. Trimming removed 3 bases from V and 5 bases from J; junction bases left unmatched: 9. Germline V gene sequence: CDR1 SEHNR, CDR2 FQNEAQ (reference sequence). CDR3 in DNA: TGTGCCAGCAGCTTCCATCGGGACAGGGGAAGAACTGAAGCTTTCTTT. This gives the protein CASSFHRDRGRTEAFF. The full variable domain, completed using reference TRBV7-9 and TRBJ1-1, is DTGVSQNPRHKITKRGQNVTFRCDPISEHNRLYWYRQTLGQGPEFLTYFQNEAQLEKSRLLSDRFSAERPKGSFSTLEIQRTEQGDSAMYLCASSFHRDRGRTEAFFGQGTRLTVV.

The chain's CDR3 is CASSIGLPGYTDTQYF. In nucleotides, the CDR3 is TGTGCCAGTAGTATAGGCCTTCCGGGATACACAGATACGCAGTATTTT. The chain couples TRBV19 to TRBJ2-3, with a weak D call TRBD2 (5 bases). V dropped 1 base and J dropped 2 bases, with 13 bases sitting between them. This CDR3 has 16 residues. The germline CDR1 and CDR2 sequences are LNHDA and SQIVND (reference sequence).

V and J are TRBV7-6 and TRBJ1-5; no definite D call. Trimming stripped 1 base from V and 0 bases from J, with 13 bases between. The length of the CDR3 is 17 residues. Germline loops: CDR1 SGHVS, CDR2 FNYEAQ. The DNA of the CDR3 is TGTGCCAGCAGCTTAGGCGCCAGCGGATTTAGCAATCAGCCCCAGCATTTT. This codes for CASSLGASGFSNQPQHF.

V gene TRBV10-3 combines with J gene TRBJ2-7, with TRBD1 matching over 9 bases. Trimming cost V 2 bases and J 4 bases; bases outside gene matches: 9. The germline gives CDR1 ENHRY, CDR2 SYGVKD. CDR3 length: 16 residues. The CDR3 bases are TGTGCCATCAGTGAGCCCCTGACAGGGGGGCTTTACGAGCAGTACTTC. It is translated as CAISEPLTGGLYEQYF.

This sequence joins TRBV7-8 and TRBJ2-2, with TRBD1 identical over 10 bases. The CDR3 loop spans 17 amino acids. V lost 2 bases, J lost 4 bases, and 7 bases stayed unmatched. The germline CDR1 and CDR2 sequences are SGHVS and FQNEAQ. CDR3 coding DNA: TGTGCCAGCAGCTTATGGTCTGGACAGGGGGTCACCGGGGAGCTGTTTTTT. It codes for CASSLWSGQGVTGELFF.

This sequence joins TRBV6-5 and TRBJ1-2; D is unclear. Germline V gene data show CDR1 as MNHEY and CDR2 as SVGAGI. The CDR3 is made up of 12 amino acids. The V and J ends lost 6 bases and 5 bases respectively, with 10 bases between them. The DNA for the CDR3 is TGTGCCAGCAGCCGCCCGGGGTATGGCTACACCTTC. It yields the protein CASSRPGYGYTF.

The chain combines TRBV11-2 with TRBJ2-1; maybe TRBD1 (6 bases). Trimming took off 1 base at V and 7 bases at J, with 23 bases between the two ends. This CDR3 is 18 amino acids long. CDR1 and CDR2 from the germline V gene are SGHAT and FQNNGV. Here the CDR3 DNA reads TGTGCCAGCAGCTTAGTGACTCGTCGAACCGGGACACATAATGAGCAGTTCTTC. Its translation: CASSLVTRRTGTHNEQFF.

CDR3 sequence: CASSLDRDQNSPLHF. DNA of the CDR3: TGTGCCAGCAGCTTGGACAGGGATCAGAATTCACCCCTCCACTTT. The genes are TRBV5-4 and TRBJ1-6; D possibly corresponds to TRBD1 (6 bases). Trimming cost V 0 bases and J 7 bases, with 11 bases left between them. The germline CDR1 and CDR2 sequences are SGHNT and YYREEE (reference sequence). The CDR3 is 15 residues long.

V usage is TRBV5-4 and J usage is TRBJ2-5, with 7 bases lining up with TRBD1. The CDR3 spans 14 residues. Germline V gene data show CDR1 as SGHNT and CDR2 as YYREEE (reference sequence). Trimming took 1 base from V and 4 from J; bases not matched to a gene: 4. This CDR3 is CASSLTRGRETQYF. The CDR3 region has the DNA TGTGCCAGCAGCTTGACCAGGGGGAGAGAGACCCAGTACTTC.

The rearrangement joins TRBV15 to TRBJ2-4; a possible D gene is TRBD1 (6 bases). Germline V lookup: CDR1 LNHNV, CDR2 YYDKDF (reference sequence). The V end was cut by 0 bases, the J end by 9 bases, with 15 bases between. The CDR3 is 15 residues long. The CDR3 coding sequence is TGTGCCACCAGCAGAGAAACGGCGCCAGGGGCCATTCAGTACTTC. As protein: CATSRETAPGAIQYF.

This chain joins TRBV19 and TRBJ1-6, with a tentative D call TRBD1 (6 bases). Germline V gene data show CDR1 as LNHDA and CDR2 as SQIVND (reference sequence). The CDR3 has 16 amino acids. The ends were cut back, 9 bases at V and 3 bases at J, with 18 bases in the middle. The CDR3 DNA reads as TGTGCCAGCCATTCTACAGGGTCGCTCTATAATTCACCCCTCCACTTT. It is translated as CASHSTGSLYNSPLHF. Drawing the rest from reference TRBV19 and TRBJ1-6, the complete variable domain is DGGITQSPKYLFRKEGQNVTLSCEQNLNHDAMYWYRQDPGQGLRLIYYSQIVNDFQKGDIAEGYSVSREKKESFPLTVTSAQKNPTAFYLCASHSTGSLYNSPLHFGNGTRLTVT.

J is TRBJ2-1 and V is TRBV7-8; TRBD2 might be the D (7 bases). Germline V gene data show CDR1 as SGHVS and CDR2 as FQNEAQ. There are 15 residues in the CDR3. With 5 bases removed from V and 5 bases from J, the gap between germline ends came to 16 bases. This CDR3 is CASSPPRGGNNEQFF. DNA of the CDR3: TGTGCCAGCAGCCCACCGAGGGGGGGGAACAATGAGCAGTTCTTC.